These 4 T cell receptor beta chains were all obtained from the same sample, sequenced in a study of blood T cell repertoires in COVID-19. Assay: immunoSEQ multiplex PCR; the TCRdb copy retains only in-frame clones and omits some. Of just under 150,000 clones listed, about nine tenths are singletons. The sequenced sample consisted of peripheral blood. These receptors were collected from a woman aged 50 to 65 with acute or convalescent COVID-19.

This chain joins TRBV11-1 and TRBJ1-2; 10 bases align to TRBD1. Germline V gives CDR1 SGHAT, CDR2 FQDESV (reference sequence). After removal of 8 bases from V and 8 bases from J, the junction contained 17 bases not matched to a gene. The CDR3 loop spans 16 amino acids. For the CDR3, the DNA is TGTGCCAGCTCCCAGCCCGGGACAGGGGATGTCATCGGCTACACCTTC. Protein product: CASSQPGTGDVIGYTF.

The chain combines TRBV7-3 with TRBJ2-1; 14 bases line up with TRBD2. Trimming took 4 bases from V and 7 from J; bases not matched to a gene: 3. The CDR3 totals 15 residues. CDR1 and CDR2 from the germline V gene are SGHTA and FQGTGA. DNA for the CDR3: TGTGCCAGCAGCTCGGGACTAGCGGGAGCTAATGAGCAGTTCTTC. Amino acids: CASSSGLAGANEQFF.

The chain carries TRBV7-2 and TRBJ2-3, with TRBD1 identical over 10 bases. This CDR3 is 15 amino acids long. Trimming took 3 bases from V and 2 from J; bases not matched to a gene: 2. CDR1 is SGHTA, CDR2 FQGNSA, per germline. CDR3: CASSFRQGATDTQYF. For the CDR3, the DNA is TGTGCCAGCAGCTTTCGACAGGGGGCCACAGATACGCAGTATTTT. Using reference TRBV7-2 and TRBJ2-3 for the parts outside the CDR3, the full variable domain is GAGVSQSPSNKVTEKGKDVELRCDPISGHTALYWYRQSLGQGLEFLIYFQGNSAPDKSGLPSDRFSAERTGGSVSTLTIQRTQQEDSAVYLCASSFRQGATDTQYFGPGTRLTVL.

This clone was found once. V and J are TRBV28 and TRBJ2-1; the match to TRBD2 covers 14 bases. CDR3 length equals 19 residues. Looked up from germline, CDR1 is MDHEN and CDR2 is SYDVKM. J was trimmed by 0 bases and V by 2 bases; bases with no gene match: 6. The CDR3 DNA reads as TGTGCCAGCAGTTTACCCGGGACTAGCGGGGGTAGCTCCTACAATGAGCAGTTCTTC. Protein product: CASSLPGTSGGSSYNEQFF.